Reported below is one TCR beta chain. Its antigen is not identified. Trimming shortened V by 7 bases and J by 6 bases, and 28 bases separated the two germline ends. This CDR3 is 18 amino acids long. The germline V gene has CDR1 LNHDA and CDR2 SQIVND (reference sequence). This entry comes from a study of cytomegalovirus exposure and HLA in healthy donors. Study results and limitations: Beyond CMV serostatus, there was no information to go on about immune exposure. One later analysis reportedly identified an Asian-associated ancestry cluster that showed fewer N-insertions than the approximately 700-donor mean.

The PCR used 60 Vbeta and 13 Jbeta primers. Clones were sequenced by immunoSEQ multiplex PCR, and TCRdb holds only the in-frame ones, with some missing. The table includes roughly 100,000 clones, approximately 72% detected once. The sequencing input was PBMCs. The chain has TRBV19 and TRBJ2-1, with a tentative D call TRBD1 (6 bases). The source of this sequence is a woman in her 50s in good health and CMV-seronegative. CDR3 nucleotides: TGTGCCAGTAAGGCTGGGGGCAATTCTGAGGCAGGTCGCAATGAGCAGTTCTTC. This sequence encodes CASKAGGNSEAGRNEQFF.